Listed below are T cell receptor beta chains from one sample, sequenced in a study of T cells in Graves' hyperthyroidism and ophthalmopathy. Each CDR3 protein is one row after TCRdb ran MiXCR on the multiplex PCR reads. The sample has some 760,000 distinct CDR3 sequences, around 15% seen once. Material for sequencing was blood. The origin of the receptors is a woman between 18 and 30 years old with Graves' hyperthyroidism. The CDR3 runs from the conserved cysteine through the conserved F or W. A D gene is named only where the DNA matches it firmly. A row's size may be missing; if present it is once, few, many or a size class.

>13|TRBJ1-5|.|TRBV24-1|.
TGTGCCGCTGGGGGGGTTAGCAATCAGCCCCAGCATTTT
CAAGGVSNQPQHF
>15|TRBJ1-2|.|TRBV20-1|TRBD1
TGCAGTGCCCTAACCCTCAGGACAGGGGATTATGGCTACACCTTC
CSALTLRTGDYGYTF
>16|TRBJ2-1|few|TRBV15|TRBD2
TGTGCCACCAGCAGGGGACTAGCGGAGATCTACAATGAGCAGTTCTTC
CATSRGLAEIYNEQFF
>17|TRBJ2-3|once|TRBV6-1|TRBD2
TGTGCCAGCAGGAAGATTATAGCGGGACTACACACAGATACGCAGTATTTT
CASRKIIAGLHTDTQYF
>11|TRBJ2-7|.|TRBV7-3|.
TGTGCCAGCAGTAACCTGGGGGAGCAGTACTTC
CASSNLGEQYF
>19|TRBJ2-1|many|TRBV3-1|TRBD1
TGTGCCAGCAGCCCCCTTCCCTGGCGGGACAGGGGGGAATATAATGAGCAGTTCTTC
CASSPLPWRDRGEYNEQFF
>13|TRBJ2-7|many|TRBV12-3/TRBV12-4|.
TGTGCCAGCAGTGTGAGGGAAGGTTACGAGCAGTACTTC
CASSVREGYEQYF
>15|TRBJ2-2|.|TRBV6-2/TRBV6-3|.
TGTGCCAGCAGGTTCCGCGTCAGGGAAGCCGGGGAGCTGTTTTTT
CASRFRVREAGELFF
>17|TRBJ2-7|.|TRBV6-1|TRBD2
TGTGCCAGCAGTGGCCAGACTAGCGGCGTTTGGTCCTACGAGCAGTACTTC
CASSGQTSGVWSYEQYF
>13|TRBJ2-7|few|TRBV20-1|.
TGCAGTGCTAGCGGGCATTCAACCTACGAGCAGTACTTC
CSASGHSTYEQYF
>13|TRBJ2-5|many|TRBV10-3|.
TGTGCCATCAGTTATGGGGCCCAAGAGACCCAGTACTTC
CAISYGAQETQYF
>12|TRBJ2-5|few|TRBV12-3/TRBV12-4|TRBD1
TGTGCCAGCAGTTTAGGACAGGGAACCCAGTACTTC
CASSLGQGTQYF
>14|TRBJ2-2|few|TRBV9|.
TGTGCCAGCAGCGTAGGAGATACCACCGGGGAGCTGTTTTTT
CASSVGDTTGELFF
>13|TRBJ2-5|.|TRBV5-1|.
TGCGCCAGCAGCTCCCCGGATCAGGAGACCCAGTACTTC
CASSSPDQETQYF
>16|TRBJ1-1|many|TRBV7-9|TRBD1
TGTGCCAGCAGCTTAACTCGACAGGGGGCACGTCGTGAAGCTTTCTTT
CASSLTRQGARREAFF
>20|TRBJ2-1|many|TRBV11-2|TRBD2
TGTGCCAGCAGCTTAGTTGGAGCCCTAGCGGGAGGGTTGTCTGGTAATGAGCAGTTCTTC
CASSLVGALAGGLSGNEQFF
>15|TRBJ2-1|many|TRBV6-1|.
TGTGCCAGCAGGAATCCCTCCGCCTTATACAATGAGCAGTTCTTC
CASRNPSALYNEQFF
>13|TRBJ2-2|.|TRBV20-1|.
TGCAGTGCTAGAGAGAGGCTCACCGGGGAGCTGTTTTTT
CSARERLTGELFF
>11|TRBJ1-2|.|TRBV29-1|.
TGCAGCGTTGAAGAAAAAGGCGGCTACACCTTC
CSVEEKGGYTF
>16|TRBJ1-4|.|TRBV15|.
TGTGCCACCAGCAGAGCCGCCGGAGAGGGAAATGAAAAACTGTTTTTT
CATSRAAGEGNEKLFF
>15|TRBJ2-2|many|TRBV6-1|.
TGTGCCACCAGTAGCCCGACAGGGAACACCGGGGAGCTGTTTTTT
CATSSPTGNTGELFF
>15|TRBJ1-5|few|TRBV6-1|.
TGTGCCAGCAGTTCAACAGGGTCTGGCAATCAGCCCCAGCATTTT
CASSSTGSGNQPQHF
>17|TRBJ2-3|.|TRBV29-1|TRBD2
TGCAGCGCGCGGACTAGCGGGAGTGGGGGATTGGCAGATACGCAGTATTTT
CSARTSGSGGLADTQYF
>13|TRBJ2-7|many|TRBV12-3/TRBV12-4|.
TGTGCCAGCAGTTCGCACTCGTTCGACGAGCAGTACTTC
CASSSHSFDEQYF
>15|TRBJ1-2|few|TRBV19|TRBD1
TGTGCCAGTAGTGCAACACAGGGGGCGGCCTATGGCTACACCTTC
CASSATQGAAYGYTF
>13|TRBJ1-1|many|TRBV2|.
TGTGCCAGCGCATCAGGCATGAACACTGAAGCTTTCTTT
CASASGMNTEAFF
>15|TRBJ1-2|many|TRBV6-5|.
TGTGCCAGCAGTTACTCCCCTCCGGTGGTGGGTGGCTACACCTTC
CASSYSPPVVGGYTF
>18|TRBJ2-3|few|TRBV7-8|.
TGTGCCAGCAGCTTACCCCTCCGACAGGCCTCTAGCACAGATACGCAGTATTTT
CASSLPLRQASSTDTQYF
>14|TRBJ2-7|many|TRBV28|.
TGTGCCAGCAGTTTATCCGAGGGGAGCTACGAGCAGTACTTC
CASSLSEGSYEQYF
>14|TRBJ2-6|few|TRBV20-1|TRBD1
TGCAGTGCCCGGGACAGGGCTGGGGCCAACGTCCTGACTTTC
CSARDRAGANVLTF
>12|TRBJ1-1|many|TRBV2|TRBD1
TGTGCCAGCAGTGCCGGGACAGTTGAAGCTTTCTTT
CASSAGTVEAFF
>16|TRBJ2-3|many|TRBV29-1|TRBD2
TGCAGCGTGTGGACTAGCGGGAGGTCTCACACAGATACGCAGTATTTT
CSVWTSGRSHTDTQYF
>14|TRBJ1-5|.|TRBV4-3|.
TGCGCCAGCAGCCAAGATCCGTACAATCAGCCCCAGCATTTT
CASSQDPYNQPQHF
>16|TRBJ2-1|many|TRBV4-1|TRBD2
TGCGCCAGCAGCCAAGAAACGGGAGGGCCCTACAATGAGCAGTTCTTC
CASSQETGGPYNEQFF
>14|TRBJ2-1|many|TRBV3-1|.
TGTGCCAGCAGCCAAAGGGGGGCCTACAATGAGCAGTTCTTC
CASSQRGAYNEQFF
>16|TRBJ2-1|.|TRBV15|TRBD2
TGTGCCACCAGCAGGAGTAGCGGGAGAGGGGGCAATGAGCAGTTCTTC
CATSRSSGRGGNEQFF
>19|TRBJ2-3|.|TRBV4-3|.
TGCGCCAGCAGCCAAGGGATAAGCGGATCCCCCCAGGGGACAGATACGCAGTATTTT
CASSQGISGSPQGTDTQYF
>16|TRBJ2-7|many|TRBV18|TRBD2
TGTGCCAGCTCACCACCCATGGCGGGAGGGCCGGGGGAGCAGTACTTC
CASSPPMAGGPGEQYF
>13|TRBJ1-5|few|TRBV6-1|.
TGTGCCAGCAGTGGGGGGAACAATCAGCCCCAGCATTTT
CASSGGNNQPQHF
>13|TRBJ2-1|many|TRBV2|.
TGTGCCACCCGTCGAGGGTGGGACAATGAGCAGTTCTTC
CATRRGWDNEQFF
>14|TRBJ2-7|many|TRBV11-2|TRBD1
TGTGCCAGCAGCGATGGGACAGGGGCCTACGAGCAGTACTTC
CASSDGTGAYEQYF
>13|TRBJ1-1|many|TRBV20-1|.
TGCAGTGCTAGGGTGGGAGGGGGCACTGAAGCTTTCTTT
CSARVGGGTEAFF
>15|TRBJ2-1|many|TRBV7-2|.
TGTGCCAGCAGCTTAAGGGGAACCTCCTACAATGAGCAGTTCTTC
CASSLRGTSYNEQFF
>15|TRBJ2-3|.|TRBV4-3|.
TGCGCCAGCAGCCAAGACTATTCTAGCACAGATACGCAGTATTTT
CASSQDYSSTDTQYF
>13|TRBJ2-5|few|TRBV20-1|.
TGCAGTGCTAGCGGAATTCAGGGAGAGACCCAGTACTTC
CSASGIQGETQYF
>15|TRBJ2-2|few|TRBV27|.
TGTGCCAGCAGCTTCCTCGGACCGGTGCCTGAGGAGCTGTTTTTT
CASSFLGPVPEELFF
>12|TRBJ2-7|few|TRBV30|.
TGTGCCTGGAATCACAGCTCCTACGAGCAGTACTTC
CAWNHSSYEQYF
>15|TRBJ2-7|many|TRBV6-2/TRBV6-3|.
TGTGCCAGCAGTTACTCCGGGCCAGTGGGCTACGAGCAGTACTTC
CASSYSGPVGYEQYF
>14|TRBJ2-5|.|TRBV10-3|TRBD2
TGTGCCATCAGTAGTTGGGGGGGAGCGGGAAGGTGGTACTTC
CAISSWGGAGRWYF
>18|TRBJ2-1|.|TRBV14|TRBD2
TGTGCCAGCAGCCAATGGAGCGGGAGGTTGGGATCCTACAATGAGCAGTTCTTC
CASSQWSGRLGSYNEQFF
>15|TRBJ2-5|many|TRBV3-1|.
TGTGCCAGCAGCCAAGAGGCCCTTCCCGGAGAGACCCAGTACTTC
CASSQEALPGETQYF
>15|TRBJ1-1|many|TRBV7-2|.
TGTGCCAGCAGCCCGACTGCGGGATTGAACACTGAAGCTTTCTTT
CASSPTAGLNTEAFF
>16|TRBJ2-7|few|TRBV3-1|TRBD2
TGTGCCAGCAGCCAAGGGTCAGCGGGAGTGGTCCACGAGCAGTACTTC
CASSQGSAGVVHEQYF
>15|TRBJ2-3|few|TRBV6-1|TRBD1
TGTGCCAGCAGTGAAGAGGGACAGGGGGCAGATACGCAGTATTTT
CASSEEGQGADTQYF
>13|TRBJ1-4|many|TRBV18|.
TGTGCCAGCTCATCGTGGCATAATGAAAAACTGTTTTTT
CASSSWHNEKLFF
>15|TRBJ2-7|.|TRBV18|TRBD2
TGTGCCAGCTCCCCATTGAGCGGGAGGGACTACGAGCAGTACTTC
CASSPLSGRDYEQYF
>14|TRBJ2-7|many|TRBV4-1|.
TGCGCCAGCAGCCAAAGATTACCTTCCTACGAGCAGTACTTC
CASSQRLPSYEQYF
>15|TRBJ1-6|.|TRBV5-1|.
TGCGCCAGCAGCTTGTCCGGCGGAACTAATTCACCCCTCCACTTT
CASSLSGGTNSPLHF